Following are 23 T cell receptor beta chains from one sample sequenced in a study of low-dose radiotherapy and immunotherapy resistance in tumors. TRAV- and TRBV-specific primers were used for first-strand cDNA, which covered alpha and beta chains. A roughly 22-cycle PCR with a constant-region primer and V-primer adapter amplified TCRs. TCRdb reanalysed the reads using MiXCR and keeps one entry per CDR3 protein. The repertoire has about 60,000 distinct CDR3 sequences, roughly a quarter of them found once; the top ten carry around 6%. The sample's time point: before trial treatment. This specimen was PBMCs, taken before treatment. The receptors were sampled from a male donor with prostate cancer.

The sample holds a few counts of this clonotype. The chain employs TRBV5-1 and TRBJ2-1, with D possibly TRBD1 on 7 matching bases. Trimming stripped 3 bases from V and 7 bases from J, with 20 bases between. There are 16 residues in the CDR3. Germline V gene sequence: CDR1 SGHRS, CDR2 YFSETQ. The CDR3 DNA follows: TGCGCCAGCAGCTCCTTCGTAGGAGCAGGGGGGAATGAGCAGTTCTTC. This sequence encodes CASSSFVGAGGNEQFF.

V is TRBV20-1 and J is TRBJ2-5; 9 bases map to TRBD2. This CDR3 spans 15 amino acids. The ends lost 2 bases at V and 7 bases at J; junction bases unmatched: 11. Per the germline V gene, CDR1 is DFQATT and CDR2 is SNEGSKA (reference sequence). CDR3 amino acids: CSARSTSGGPGTQYF. As DNA, the CDR3 is TGCAGTGCTAGAAGCACGAGCGGGGGGCCCGGGACCCAGTACTTC.

This clonotype was detected ten times or more. J is TRBJ1-2 and V is TRBV18; the D gene is possibly TRBD1 (5 bases). The V gene's germline CDR1 is KGHSH and CDR2 LQKENI. Trimming removed 0 bases from V and 7 bases from J, with 15 bases in between. This CDR3 region has 15 residues. CDR3 in amino acids: CASSPPSRGDGGYTF. The DNA for the CDR3 is TGTGCCAGCTCACCACCGTCCCGGGGGGATGGTGGCTACACCTTC.

This clonotype was seen repeatedly, ten times or more. The chain couples TRBV5-1 to TRBJ1-6; D is uncertain. V was shortened by 0 bases and J by 9 bases, with 10 bases between the two germline ends. CDR3 length: 14 residues. Per germline, CDR1 SGHRS and CDR2 YFSETQ. CDR3 residues: CASSLAFLGSPLHF. The DNA for the CDR3 is TGCGCCAGCAGCTTGGCGTTCCTTGGTTCACCCCTCCACTTT.

About this clonotype: This probably arose from a read error, given a far larger clone one base away. The chain carries TRBV5-1 and TRBJ2-1; D call uncertain. Trimming left V 0 bases short and J 10 bases short, with 17 bases between. Germline V CDR1 and CDR2: SGHRS, YFSETQ. The CDR3 covers 15 residues. CDR3 DNA: TGCGCCAGCAGCTTGGGAGGCCGCGTAACTTACGAGCAGTTCTTC. Translation gives CASSLGGRVTYEQFF.

This clonotype was found many times. The DNA for the CDR3 is TGCGCCAGCAGCTACGGTCTGGACTTTGGAAACACCATATATTTT. Translated, it gives CASSYGLDFGNTIYF. The J gene is TRBJ1-3, the V gene TRBV5-1, with D uncertain. V dropped 3 bases and J dropped 3 bases, with 13 bases sitting between them. CDR1 is SGHRS, CDR2 YFSETQ, per germline. The CDR3 length is 15 residues. Together with reference TRBV5-1 and TRBJ1-3, the CDR3 gives the full variable domain: KAGVTQTPRYLIKTRGQQVTLSCSPISGHRSVSWYQQTPGQGLQFLFEYFSETQRNKGNFPGRFSGRQFSNSRSEMNVSTLELGDSALYLCASSYGLDFGNTIYFGEGSWLTVV.

This clonotype was seen repeatedly, ten times or more. The chain uses TRBV6-5 and TRBJ2-7, with TRBD2 matching over 13 bases. Germline CDR1 MNHEY, CDR2 SVGAGI. The V gene end was trimmed by 5 bases and the J gene end by 8 bases; junction bases not matched to a gene: 9. The CDR3 extends over 15 amino acids. The CDR3 loop is CASSPPGLAGVKQYF. DNA for the CDR3: TGTGCCAGCAGTCCACCCGGACTAGCGGGAGTCAAGCAGTACTTC.

V is TRBV29-1 and J is TRBJ1-5; no clear D gene. Per the germline V gene, CDR1 is SQVTM and CDR2 is ANQGSEA. V dropped 4 bases and J dropped 0 bases, with 7 bases sitting between them. This CDR3 spans 13 amino acids. CDR3 loop: CSVVVSSNQPQHF. The CDR3 DNA follows: TGCAGCGTTGTTGTTAGTAGCAATCAGCCCCAGCATTTT.

This clonotype is a singleton in its sample. The rearrangement uses TRBV2 and TRBJ1-3; possible D gene TRBD1, 5 bases. Between the trimmed V and J ends, which lost 5 bases and 4 bases, there was a span of 12 bases. The germline V gene encodes CDR1 SNHLY and CDR2 FYNNEI. This CDR3 comprises 14 residues. CDR3 region: CASSPRVNGNTIYF. As DNA, the CDR3 is TGTGCCAGCAGTCCCAGGGTCAACGGAAACACCATATATTTT.

The chain is built from TRBV2 and TRBJ2-5, with D unresolved. The CDR3 is 13 amino acids. V was pared by 3 bases and J by 3 bases, with 8 bases between. Germline assignment: CDR1 SNHLY and CDR2 FYNNEI. The CDR3 nucleotides read TGTGCCAGCAGTGACAGAGTGGAAGAGACCCAGTACTTC. It encodes CASSDRVEETQYF.

The chain links TRBV29-1 to TRBJ2-1, with D unresolved. This CDR3 is 12 amino acids long. CDR1 SQVTM and CDR2 ANQGSEA come from the germline V gene. Trimming took 4 bases from V and 3 from J, leaving 7 bases between them. The CDR3 nucleotides read TGCAGCGTTGGGGGAAACTACAATGAGCAGTTCTTC. This encodes CSVGGNYNEQFF.

The V gene is TRBV5-1, the J gene TRBJ2-7, with D unresolved. The CDR3 extends over 13 amino acids. In germline, CDR1 is SGHRS, CDR2 YFSETQ. The germline V and J ends were trimmed by 5 bases and 3 bases, with 12 bases remaining between them. CDR3 sequence: CASRPNYYYEQYF. DNA of the CDR3: TGCGCCAGCAGACCCAACTACTACTACGAGCAGTACTTC. The full variable domain, in which reference TRBV5-1 and TRBJ2-7 provide the parts outside the CDR3, is KAGVTQTPRYLIKTRGQQVTLSCSPISGHRSVSWYQQTPGQGLQFLFEYFSETQRNKGNFPGRFSGRQFSNSRSEMNVSTLELGDSALYLCASRPNYYYEQYFGPGTRLTVT.

The chain uses TRBV25-1 and TRBJ2-2, with 10 bases lining up with TRBD2. Germline values: CDR1 MGHDK, CDR2 SYGVNS. Germline trimming cut 8 bases from V and 1 base from J; bases unmatched to any gene: 4. The CDR3 covers 15 residues. The CDR3 nucleotides read TGTGCCAGCTTGGCTAGCGGGAGGAACACCGGGGAGCTGTTTTTT. It translates to CASLASGRNTGELFF.

The chain joins TRBV7-9 to TRBJ2-7; D might be TRBD1 (7 bases). V was cut by 5 bases and J by 7 bases, with 18 bases left in between. Germline V lookup: CDR1 SEHNR, CDR2 FQNEAQ (reference sequence). The CDR3 totals 14 residues. CDR3 loop: CASSQWTGGGEQYF. CDR3 coding DNA: TGTGCCAGCAGCCAGTGGACAGGTGGGGGGGAGCAGTACTTC.

With regard to this clonotype: A far larger clone is off by one base, so a read error is likely. V gene TRBV5-8 combines with J gene TRBJ2-1; the D is unclear. The V gene lost 5 bases and the J gene lost 8 bases, with 17 bases spanning the gap. Looked up from germline, CDR1 is SGHTS and CDR2 is YDEGEE. The CDR3 has 14 amino acids. CDR3 in amino acids: CASRHRRLGYEQFF. In nucleotides, the CDR3 is TGTGCCAGCAGGCACCGGAGACTTGGCTATGAGCAGTTCTTC.

This clonotype was seen at least ten times. This chain joins TRBV6-5 and TRBJ2-1; 12 bases are shared with TRBD2. CDR1 and CDR2 (germline): MNHEY, SVGAGI. V lost 8 bases to trimming and J lost 9 bases; unmatched junction nucleotides: 5. The CDR3 has 13 amino acids. The chain's CDR3 is CASRLAGGGEQFF. The CDR3 region has the DNA TGTGCCAGCCGCCTAGCGGGGGGGGGTGAGCAGTTCTTC.

CDR3 nucleotide sequence: TGCGCCAGCAGCTTCGGGAGTCCCTACGAGCAGTACTTC. Its protein is CASSFGSPYEQYF. The chain combines TRBV5-1 with TRBJ2-7, with D perhaps matching TRBD2 (6 bases). CDR3 length: 13 amino acids. Germline V gene sequence: CDR1 SGHRS, CDR2 YFSETQ. Trimming cost V 2 bases and J 2 bases, with 8 bases left between them.

This clonotype is labeled as medium-sized. The chain links TRBV28 to TRBJ2-3; the D gene is possibly TRBD2 (6 bases). Trimming cost V 9 bases and J 1 base, with 14 bases left between them. The CDR3 totals 14 residues. Germline V gene sequence: CDR1 MDHEN, CDR2 SYDVKM. DNA of the CDR3: TGTGCCAGTCGGGACTCCCGAGGCACAGATACGCAGTATTTT. Amino acids: CASRDSRGTDTQYF. The full variable domain, with the rest looked up from reference TRBV28 and TRBJ2-3, is DVKVTQSSRYLVKRTGEKVFLECVQDMDHENMFWYRQDPGLGLRLIYFSYDVKMKEKGDIPEGYSVSREKKERFSLILESASTNQTSMYLCASRDSRGTDTQYFGPGTRLTVL.

Notes on this clonotype: This may be a read error, as it is one base from a much larger clone. This rearrangement joins TRBV27 to TRBJ1-2; D may be TRBD1 (5 bases). Trimming removed 4 bases at V and 3 bases at J, with 9 bases between. The germline CDR1 and CDR2 sequences are MNHEY and SMNVEV (reference sequence). CDR3 length: 13 residues. DNA of the CDR3: TGTGCCAGCAGTTCCGGGACCTACTATGGCTACACCTTC. It is translated as CASSSGTYYGYTF.

The rearrangement links TRBV2 to TRBJ2-1, with D possibly matching TRBD2 (6 bases). V lost 7 bases to trimming and J lost 0 bases, with 13 bases between them. Germline CDR1 is SNHLY and CDR2 is FYNNEI. The CDR3 runs 15 residues. CDR3 sequence reads: CASKEGRSSYNEQFF. CDR3 DNA sequence: TGTGCCAGCAAGGAGGGCAGAAGCTCCTACAATGAGCAGTTCTTC.

This clonotype turned up a few times. This chain uses TRBV9 with TRBJ1-1; perhaps TRBD1 as D (6 bases). Trimming took 3 bases from V and 5 from J, leaving 11 bases between them. The CDR3 is 13 amino acids. Germline CDR1 and CDR2: SGDLS and YYNGEE. The CDR3 protein is CASSAGQGTEAFF. The DNA for the CDR3 is TGTGCCAGCAGCGCGGGACAAGGGACTGAAGCTTTCTTT.

This clonotype has at least ten counts. V is TRBV5-1 and J is TRBJ2-5; D may be TRBD1 or TRBD2 (5 bases each). CDR3 size: 13 residues. V lost 0 bases, J lost 7 bases, and 10 bases lay in between. The germline V gene has CDR1 SGHRS and CDR2 YFSETQ. In nucleotides, the CDR3 is TGCGCCAGCAGCTTGGAAGGGACCTCGACCCAGTACTTC. The encoded protein is CASSLEGTSTQYF.

This clonotype occurred many times. CDR3 loop: CASSLEKGRNEQYF. The CDR3 DNA sequence: TGTGCCAGCAGCTTGGAGAAAGGAAGGAACGAGCAGTACTTC. This rearrangement joins TRBV5-4 to TRBJ2-7; D uncertain. Germline CDR1 is SGHNT and CDR2 is YYREEE (reference sequence). The CDR3 is 14 residues long. Trimming shortened V by 0 bases and J by 5 bases, and 12 bases separated the two germline ends. The full variable domain, rest sourced from reference TRBV5-4 and TRBJ2-7, is ETGVTQSPTHLIKTRGQQVTLRCSSQSGHNTVSWYQQALGQGPQFIFQYYREEENGRGNFPPRFSGLQFPNYSSELNVNALELDDSALYLCASSLEKGRNEQYFGPGTRLTVT.